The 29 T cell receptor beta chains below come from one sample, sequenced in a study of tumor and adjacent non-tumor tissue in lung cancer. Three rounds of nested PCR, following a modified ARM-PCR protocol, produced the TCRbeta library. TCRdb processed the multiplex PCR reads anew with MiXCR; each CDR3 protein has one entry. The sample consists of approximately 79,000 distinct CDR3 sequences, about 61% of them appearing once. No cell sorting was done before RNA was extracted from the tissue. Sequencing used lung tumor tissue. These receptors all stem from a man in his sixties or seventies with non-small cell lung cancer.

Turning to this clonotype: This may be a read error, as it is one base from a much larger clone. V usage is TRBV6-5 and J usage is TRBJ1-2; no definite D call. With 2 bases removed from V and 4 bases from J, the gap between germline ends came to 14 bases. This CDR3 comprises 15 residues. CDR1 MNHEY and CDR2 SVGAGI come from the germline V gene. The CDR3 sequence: CASSYKATMSYGYTF. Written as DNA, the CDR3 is TGTGCCAGCAGTTACAAGGCGACGATGTCCTATGGCTACACCTTC.

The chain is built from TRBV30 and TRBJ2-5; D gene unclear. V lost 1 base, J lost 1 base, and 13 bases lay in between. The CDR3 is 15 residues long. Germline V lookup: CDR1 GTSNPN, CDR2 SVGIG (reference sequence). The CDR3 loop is CAWSGIGRIQETQYF. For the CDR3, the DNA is TGTGCCTGGAGTGGGATTGGGCGGATCCAAGAGACCCAGTACTTC.

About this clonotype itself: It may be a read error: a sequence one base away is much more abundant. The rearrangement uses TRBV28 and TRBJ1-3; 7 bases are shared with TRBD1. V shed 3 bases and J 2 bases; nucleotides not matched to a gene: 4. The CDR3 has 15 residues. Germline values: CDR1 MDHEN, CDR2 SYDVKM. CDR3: CASSFRGIPGNTIYF. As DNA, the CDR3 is TGTGCCAGCAGTTTCAGGGGGATACCTGGAAACACCATATATTTT.

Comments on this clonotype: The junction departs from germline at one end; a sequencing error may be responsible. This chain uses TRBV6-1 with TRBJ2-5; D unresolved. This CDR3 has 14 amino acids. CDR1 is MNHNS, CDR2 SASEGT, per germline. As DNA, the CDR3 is TGTACCAGCAGTTTCCAAATCGGCGAAGAGACCCAGTACTTC. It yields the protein CTSSFQIGEETQYF.

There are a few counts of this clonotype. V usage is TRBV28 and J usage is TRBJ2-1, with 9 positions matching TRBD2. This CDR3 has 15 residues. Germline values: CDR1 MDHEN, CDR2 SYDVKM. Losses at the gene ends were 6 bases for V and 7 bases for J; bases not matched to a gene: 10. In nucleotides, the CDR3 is TGTGCCAGCAGGTTCCCGGGACTAGCCCGTAATGAGCAGTTCTTC. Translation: CASRFPGLARNEQFF.

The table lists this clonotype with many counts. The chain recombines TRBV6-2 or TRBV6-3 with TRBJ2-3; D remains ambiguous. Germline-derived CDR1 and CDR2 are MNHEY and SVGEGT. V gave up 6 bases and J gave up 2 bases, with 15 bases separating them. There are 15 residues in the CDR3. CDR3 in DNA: TGTGCCAGCAGAGACCTCCTTTACCTCACAGATACGCAGTATTTT. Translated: CASRDLLYLTDTQYF.

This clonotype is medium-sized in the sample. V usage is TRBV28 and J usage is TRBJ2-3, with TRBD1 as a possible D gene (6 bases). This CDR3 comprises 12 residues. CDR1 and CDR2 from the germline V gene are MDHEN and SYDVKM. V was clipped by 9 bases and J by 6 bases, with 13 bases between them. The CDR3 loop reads CASWTVTDTQYF. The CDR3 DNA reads TGTGCCAGTTGGACAGTGACGGATACGCAGTATTTT.

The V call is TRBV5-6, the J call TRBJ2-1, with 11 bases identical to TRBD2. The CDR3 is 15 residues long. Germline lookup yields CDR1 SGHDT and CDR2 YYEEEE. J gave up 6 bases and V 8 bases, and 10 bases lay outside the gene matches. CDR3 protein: CARSAPSGGFNEQFF. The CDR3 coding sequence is TGTGCCAGGAGCGCCCCTAGCGGGGGGTTCAATGAGCAGTTCTTC.

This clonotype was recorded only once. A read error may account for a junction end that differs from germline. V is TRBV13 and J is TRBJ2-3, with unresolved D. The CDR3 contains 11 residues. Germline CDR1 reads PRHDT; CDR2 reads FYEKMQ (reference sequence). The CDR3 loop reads CASTSRDKQYF. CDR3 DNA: TGTGCCAGCACATCACGAGATAAGCAGTATTTT.

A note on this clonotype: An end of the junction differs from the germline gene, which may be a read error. CDR3 protein: CASSLGSGPSPYNEHFF. In DNA, the CDR3 is TGTGCCAGCAGCCTTGGTAGCGGACCAAGTCCCTACAATGAGCACTTCTTC. This rearrangement joins TRBV11-1 to TRBJ2-1; D is perhaps TRBD2 (6 bases). The CDR3 is 17 residues long. The germline CDR1 and CDR2 sequences are SGHAT and FQDESV (reference sequence). Full variable domain (missing parts from reference TRBV11-1 and TRBJ2-1): EAEVAQSPRYKITEKSQAVAFWCDPISGHATLYWYRQILGQGPELLVQFQDESVVDDSQLPKDRFSAERLKGVDSTLKIQPAELGDSAMYLCASSLGSGPSPYNEHFFGPGTRLTVL.

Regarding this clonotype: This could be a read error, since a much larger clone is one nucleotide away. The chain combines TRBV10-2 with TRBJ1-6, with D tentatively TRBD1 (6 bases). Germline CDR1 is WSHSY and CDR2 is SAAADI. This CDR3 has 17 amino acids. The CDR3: CASTDLRDTAYNLPLHF. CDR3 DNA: TGCGCCAGCACCGACCTGCGGGACACGGCCTATAATTTACCCCTCCACTTT.

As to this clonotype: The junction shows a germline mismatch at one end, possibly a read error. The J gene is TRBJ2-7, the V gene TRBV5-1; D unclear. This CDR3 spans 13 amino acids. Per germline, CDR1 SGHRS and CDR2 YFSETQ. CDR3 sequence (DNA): TGCGCCAGCAGCTTGGTCGTGGCCTATGAGCAGTACTTC. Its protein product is CASSLVVAYEQYF.

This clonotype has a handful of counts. The CDR3 region has the DNA TGTGCCACCAGTCACAGGGGAGCAGATACGCAGTATTTT. Its translation: CATSHRGADTQYF. V gene TRBV24-1 combines with J gene TRBJ2-3; 7 bases align to TRBD1. This CDR3 spans 13 amino acids. The V gene end was trimmed by 6 bases and the J gene end by 4 bases; junction bases not matched to a gene: 3. Germline assignment: CDR1 KGHDR and CDR2 SFDVKD.

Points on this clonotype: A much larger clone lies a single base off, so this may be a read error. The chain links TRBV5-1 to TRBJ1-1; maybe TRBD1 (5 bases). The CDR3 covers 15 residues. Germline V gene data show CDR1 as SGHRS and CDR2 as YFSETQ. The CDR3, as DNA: TGCGCCAGCAGCCCGGACCCAGGGAGGAACACTGAAGTTTTCTTT. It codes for CASSPDPGRNTEVFF.

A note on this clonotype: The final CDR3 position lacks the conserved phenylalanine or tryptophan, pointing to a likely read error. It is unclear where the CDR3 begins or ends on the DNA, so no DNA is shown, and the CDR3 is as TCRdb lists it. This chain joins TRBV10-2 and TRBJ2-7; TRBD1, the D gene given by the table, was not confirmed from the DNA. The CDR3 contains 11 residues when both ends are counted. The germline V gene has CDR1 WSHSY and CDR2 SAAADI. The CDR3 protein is CTSGGGTSSTS.

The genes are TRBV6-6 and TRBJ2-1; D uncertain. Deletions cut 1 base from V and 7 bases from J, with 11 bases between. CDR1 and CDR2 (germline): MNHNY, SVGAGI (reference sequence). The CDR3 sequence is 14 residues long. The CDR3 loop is CASSYLANPNEQFF. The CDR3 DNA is TGTGCCAGCAGTTACTTGGCGAACCCTAATGAGCAGTTCTTC.

This CDR3 reads CAGNSGQGYGNTIYF. The CDR3, as DNA: TGTGCCGGCAACTCGGGACAGGGGTACGGAAACACCATATATTTT. V is TRBV5-5 and J is TRBJ1-3; TRBD1 agrees at 10 bases. CDR3 length equals 15 residues. Germline V gives CDR1 SGHKS, CDR2 YYEKEE (reference sequence). Trimming removed 10 bases from V and 4 bases from J; junction bases left unmatched: 11. The variable domain in full, with the rest retrieved from reference TRBV5-5 and TRBJ1-3, is DAGVTQSPTHLIKTRGQQVTLRCSPISGHKSVSWYQQVLGQGPQFIFQYYEKEERGRGNFPDRFSARQFPNYSSELNVNALLLGDSALYLCAGNSGQGYGNTIYFGEGSWLTVV.

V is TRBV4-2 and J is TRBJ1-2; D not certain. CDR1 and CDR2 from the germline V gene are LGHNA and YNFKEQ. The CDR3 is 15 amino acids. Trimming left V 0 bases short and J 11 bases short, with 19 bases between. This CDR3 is CASSQDRSRNYEYTF. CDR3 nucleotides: TGTGCCAGCAGCCAAGATCGAAGCAGGAACTATGAGTACACCTTC.

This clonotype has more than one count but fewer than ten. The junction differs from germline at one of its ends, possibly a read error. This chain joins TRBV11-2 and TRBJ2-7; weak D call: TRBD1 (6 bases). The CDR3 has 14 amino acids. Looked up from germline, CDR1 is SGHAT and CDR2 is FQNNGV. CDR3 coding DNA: TGTGCCAGCAGCAAGGGGGACGGAAACTACGGGCAGTACTTC. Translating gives CASSKGDGNYGQYF.

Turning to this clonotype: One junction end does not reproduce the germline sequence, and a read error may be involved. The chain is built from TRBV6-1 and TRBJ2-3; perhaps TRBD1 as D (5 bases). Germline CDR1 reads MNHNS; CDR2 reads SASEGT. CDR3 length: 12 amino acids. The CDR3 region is CAGSEGAATQYF. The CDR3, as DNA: TGTGCCGGCAGTGAAGGGGCGGCTACGCAATATTTT.

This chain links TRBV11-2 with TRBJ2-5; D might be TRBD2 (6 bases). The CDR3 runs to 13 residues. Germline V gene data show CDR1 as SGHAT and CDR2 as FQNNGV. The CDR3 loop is CVSGRSRQETQYF. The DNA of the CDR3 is TGTGTGAGTGGGAGGAGCCGACAGGAGACCCAGTACTTC.

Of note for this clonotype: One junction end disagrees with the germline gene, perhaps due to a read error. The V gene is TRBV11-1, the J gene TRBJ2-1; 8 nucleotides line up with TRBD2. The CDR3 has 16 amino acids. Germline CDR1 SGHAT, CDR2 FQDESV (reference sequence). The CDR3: CACSPARSGGYNEQFF. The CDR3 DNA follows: TGTGCCTGCAGCCCCGCTCGGAGCGGGGGCTACAATGAGCAGTTCTTC. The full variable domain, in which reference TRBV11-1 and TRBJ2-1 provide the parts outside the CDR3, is EAEVAQSPRYKITEKSQAVAFWCDPISGHATLYWYRQILGQGPELLVQFQDESVVDDSQLPKDRFSAERLKGVDSTLKIQPAELGDSAMYLCACSPARSGGYNEQFFGPGTRLTVL.

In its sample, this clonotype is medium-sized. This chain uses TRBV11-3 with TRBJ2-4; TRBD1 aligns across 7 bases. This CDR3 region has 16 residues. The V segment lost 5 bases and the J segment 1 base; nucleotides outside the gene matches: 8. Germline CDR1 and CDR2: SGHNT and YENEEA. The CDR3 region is CASSANRGSAKNIQYF. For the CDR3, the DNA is TGTGCCAGCAGCGCAAACAGGGGTTCGGCCAAAAACATTCAGTACTTC.

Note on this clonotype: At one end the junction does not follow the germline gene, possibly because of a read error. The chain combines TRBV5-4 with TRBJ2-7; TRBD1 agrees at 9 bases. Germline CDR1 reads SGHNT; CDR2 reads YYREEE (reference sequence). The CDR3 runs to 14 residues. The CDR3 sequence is CASRDDRGRYEQYF. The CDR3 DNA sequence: TGTGCCAGCAGGGACGACAGGGGGAGATACGAGCAATACTTC.

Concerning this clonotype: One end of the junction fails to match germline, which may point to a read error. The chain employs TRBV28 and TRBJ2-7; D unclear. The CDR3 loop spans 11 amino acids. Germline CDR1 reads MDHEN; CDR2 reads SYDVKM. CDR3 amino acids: CASTQACEHYF. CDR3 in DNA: TGTGCCAGCACACAAGCCTGCGAGCATTACTTC.

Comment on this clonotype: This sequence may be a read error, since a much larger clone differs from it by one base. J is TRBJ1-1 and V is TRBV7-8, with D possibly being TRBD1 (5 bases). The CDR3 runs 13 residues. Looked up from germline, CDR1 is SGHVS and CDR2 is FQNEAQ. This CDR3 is CAIRGGGNAEAFF. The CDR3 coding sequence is TGTGCCATCCGCGGGGGGGGGAACGCTGAAGCTTTCTTT.

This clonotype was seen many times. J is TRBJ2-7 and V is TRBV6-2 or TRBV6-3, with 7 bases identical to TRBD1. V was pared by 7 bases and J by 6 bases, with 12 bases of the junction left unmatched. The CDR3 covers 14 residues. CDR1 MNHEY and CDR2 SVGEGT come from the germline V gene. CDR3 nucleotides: TGTGCCAGCAACACACAGGGGACCCCGGCCGAGCAGTACTTC. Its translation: CASNTQGTPAEQYF.

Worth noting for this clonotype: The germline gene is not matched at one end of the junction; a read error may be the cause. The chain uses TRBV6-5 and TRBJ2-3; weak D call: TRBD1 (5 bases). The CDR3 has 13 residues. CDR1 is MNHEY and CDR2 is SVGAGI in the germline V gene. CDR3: CASRPGHSDTRYF. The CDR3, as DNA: TGTGCCAGCAGACCAGGACATTCAGATACGCGGTATTTT.

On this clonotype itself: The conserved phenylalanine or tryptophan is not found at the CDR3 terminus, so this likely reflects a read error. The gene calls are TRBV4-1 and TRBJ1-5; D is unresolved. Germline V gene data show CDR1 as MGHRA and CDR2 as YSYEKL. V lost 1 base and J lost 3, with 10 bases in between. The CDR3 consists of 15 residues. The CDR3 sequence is CASSQGSGDNQPQHH. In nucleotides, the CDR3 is TGCGCCAGCAGCCAAGGATCTGGTGACAATCAGCCCCAGCATCAT.